The count of the clone carrying this T cell receptor (beta chain) is one. Its specificity is unknown. Reverse transcription of 0.5 to 1 ug RNA was performed with random hexamers. Multiplex immunoSEQ PCR targeted 54 Vbeta and 13 Jbeta TCR beta segments. One entry per CDR3 protein results from TCRdb running MiXCR on the immunoSEQ multiplex PCR reads. The repertoire consists of some 450,000 distinct CDR3 sequences, with approximately 85% occurring once and the leading ten covering under 0.15%. The multiple sclerosis controls were treatment-naive patients with relapsing-remitting disease that was stable or active. This entry belongs to a study of CD8 T cells in Susac syndrome. Regarding the study as a whole: The study acknowledged a relatively small number of individuals in its TCR sequencing and HLA analysis.

Trimming cost V 3 bases and J 6 bases; bases outside gene matches: 4. The germline CDR1 and CDR2 sequences are KGHDR and SFDVKD. The CDR3 has 14 residues. Sequencing input: CD8+ T cells from PBMCs. The sequence came from a human donor with multiple sclerosis. This chain connects TRBV24-1 to TRBJ2-4; 7 positions match TRBD1. The CDR3 loop reads CATSDKGQSNIQYF. CDR3 sequence (DNA): TGTGCCACCAGTGATAAGGGACAGTCAAACATTCAGTACTTC.